This T cell receptor (beta chain) was sequenced in a study of T cell responses to AZD1222 COVID-19 vaccine. As to this clone: Its antigen is as yet unknown.

Study-level points and caveats: Among those given AZD1222, only six were seropositive at baseline. Donors were mostly white British, more females; clonal diversity possibly underestimated.

The CDR3 length is 15 residues. Both about-4-week and about-12-week second-dose recipients were combined. TCRdb keeps only in-frame clones here, not all; method: immunoSEQ multiplex PCR. The sample shows about 150,000 clones, more than 85% of them seen only once. The chain uses TRBV21-1 and TRBJ1-3. TRBV21-1 is labeled a pseudogene. The sequenced sample was peripheral blood, obtained 28 days after the second AZD1222 dose. The sequence came from an adult who received the AZD1222 COVID-19 vaccine. CDR3 DNA: TGTGCCAGCAGCAGCGGGCGGAGCTCTGGAAACACCATATATTTT. It is translated as CASSSGRSSGNTIYF.